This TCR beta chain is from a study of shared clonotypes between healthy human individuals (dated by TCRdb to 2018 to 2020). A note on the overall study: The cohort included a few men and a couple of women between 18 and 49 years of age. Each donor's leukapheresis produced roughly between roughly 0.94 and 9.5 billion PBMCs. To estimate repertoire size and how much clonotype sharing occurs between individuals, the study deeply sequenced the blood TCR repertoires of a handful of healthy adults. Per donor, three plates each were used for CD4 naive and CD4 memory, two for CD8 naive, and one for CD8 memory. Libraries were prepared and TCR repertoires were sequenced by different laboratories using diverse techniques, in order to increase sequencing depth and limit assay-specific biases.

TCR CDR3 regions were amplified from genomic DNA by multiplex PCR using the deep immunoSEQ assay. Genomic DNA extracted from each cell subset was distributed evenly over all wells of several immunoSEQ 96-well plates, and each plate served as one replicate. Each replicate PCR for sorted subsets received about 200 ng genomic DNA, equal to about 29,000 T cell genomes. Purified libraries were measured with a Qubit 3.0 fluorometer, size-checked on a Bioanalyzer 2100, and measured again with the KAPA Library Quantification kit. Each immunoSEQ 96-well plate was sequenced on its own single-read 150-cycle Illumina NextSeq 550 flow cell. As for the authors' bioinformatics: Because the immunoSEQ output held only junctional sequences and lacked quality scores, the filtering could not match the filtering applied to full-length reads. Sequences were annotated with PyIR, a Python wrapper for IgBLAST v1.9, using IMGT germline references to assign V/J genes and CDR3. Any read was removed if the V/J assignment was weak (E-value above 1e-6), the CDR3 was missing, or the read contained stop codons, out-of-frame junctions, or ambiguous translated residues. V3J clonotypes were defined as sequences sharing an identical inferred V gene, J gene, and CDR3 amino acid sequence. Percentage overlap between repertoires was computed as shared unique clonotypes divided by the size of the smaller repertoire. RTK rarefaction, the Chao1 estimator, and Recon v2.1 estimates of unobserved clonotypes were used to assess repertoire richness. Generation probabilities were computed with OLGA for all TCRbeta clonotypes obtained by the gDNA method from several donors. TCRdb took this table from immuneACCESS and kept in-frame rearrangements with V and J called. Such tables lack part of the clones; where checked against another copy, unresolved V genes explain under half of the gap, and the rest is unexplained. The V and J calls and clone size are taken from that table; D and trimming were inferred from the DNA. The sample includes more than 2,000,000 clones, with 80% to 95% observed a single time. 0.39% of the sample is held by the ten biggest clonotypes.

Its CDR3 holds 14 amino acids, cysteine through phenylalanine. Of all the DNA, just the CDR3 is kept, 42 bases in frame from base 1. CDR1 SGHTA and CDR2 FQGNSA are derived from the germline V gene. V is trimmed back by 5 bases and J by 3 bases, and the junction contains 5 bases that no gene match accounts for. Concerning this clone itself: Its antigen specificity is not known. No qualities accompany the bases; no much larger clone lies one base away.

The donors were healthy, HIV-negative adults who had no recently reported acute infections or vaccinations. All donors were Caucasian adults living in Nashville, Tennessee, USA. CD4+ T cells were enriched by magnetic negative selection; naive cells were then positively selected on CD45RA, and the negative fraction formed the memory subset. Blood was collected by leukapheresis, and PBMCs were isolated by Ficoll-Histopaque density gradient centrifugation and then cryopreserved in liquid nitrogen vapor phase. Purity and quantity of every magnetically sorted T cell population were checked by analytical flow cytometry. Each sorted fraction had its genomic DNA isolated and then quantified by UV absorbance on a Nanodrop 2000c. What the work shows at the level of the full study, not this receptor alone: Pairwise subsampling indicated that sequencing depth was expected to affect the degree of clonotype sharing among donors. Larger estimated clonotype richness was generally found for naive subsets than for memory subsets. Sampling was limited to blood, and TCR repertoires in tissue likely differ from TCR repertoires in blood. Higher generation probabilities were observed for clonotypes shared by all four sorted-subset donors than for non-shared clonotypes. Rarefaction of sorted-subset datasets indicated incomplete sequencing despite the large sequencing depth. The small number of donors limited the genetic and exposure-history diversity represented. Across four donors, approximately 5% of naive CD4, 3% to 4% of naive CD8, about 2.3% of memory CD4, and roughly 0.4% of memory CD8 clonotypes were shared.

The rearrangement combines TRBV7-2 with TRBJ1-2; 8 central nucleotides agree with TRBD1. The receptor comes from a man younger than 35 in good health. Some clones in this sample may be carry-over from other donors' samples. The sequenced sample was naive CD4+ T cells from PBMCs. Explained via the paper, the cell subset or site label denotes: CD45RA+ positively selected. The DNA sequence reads TGTGCCAGCAGCCCCCGACAGGGGTACTATGGCTACACCTTC. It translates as CASSPRQGYYGYTF. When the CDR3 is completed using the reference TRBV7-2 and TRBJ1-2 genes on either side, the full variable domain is GAGVSQSPSNKVTEKGKDVELRCDPISGHTALYWYRQSLGQGLEFLIYFQGNSAPDKSGLPSDRFSAERTGGSVSTLTIQRTQQEDSAVYLCASSPRQGYYGYTFGSGTRLTVV.